What follows are 18 T cell receptor beta chains derived from one specimen sequenced in a study of cytomegalovirus exposure and HLA in healthy donors. Use of 60 Vbeta and 13 Jbeta primers characterized the PCR. Generated by immunoSEQ multiplex PCR, the TCRdb table keeps only in-frame clones and is missing some. The sample yields over 200,000 clones, almost 80% seen once. Sequenced: PBMCs. The receptor source for this set is a male donor in good health and CMV-seronegative.

This chain joins TRBV15 and TRBJ2-3; TRBD2 matches 7 bases. Germline V gene sequence: CDR1 LNHNV, CDR2 YYDKDF (reference sequence). Germline trimming cut 1 base from V and 6 bases from J; bases unmatched to any gene: 16. The CDR3 extends over 18 amino acids. CDR3 protein: CATSRGRDYARGRDTQYF. The CDR3 DNA sequence: TGTGCCACCAGCAGAGGTAGGGACTACGCCAGAGGTCGGGATACGCAGTATTTT.

Note on this clone: At one end, the junction sequence differs from germline, possibly due to a read error. The V gene is TRBV2, the J gene TRBJ2-7; possibly TRBD1 for D (5 bases). This CDR3 has 11 residues. CDR1 and CDR2 from the germline V gene are SNHLY and FYNNEI. The CDR3 loop reads CASTDTYGQYF. CDR3 nucleotides: TGTGCCAGCACGGACACCTACGGGCAGTACTTC.

The rearrangement joins TRBV7-9 to TRBJ2-4; 9 positions match TRBD2. CDR1 SEHNR and CDR2 FQNEAQ come from the germline V gene (reference sequence). The CDR3 loop spans 17 amino acids. With V trimmed by 5 bases and J by 13 bases, 21 bases remained unmatched. CDR3 coding DNA: TGTGCCAGCAGCCTAAGGGACAGTGATAAGCGGGAGGCCCAGCAGTACTTC. Protein: CASSLRDSDKREAQQYF.

The V gene is TRBV14, the J gene TRBJ2-2; TRBD2 matches 7 bases. From germline, CDR1 is SGHDN and CDR2 FVKESK. V shed 6 bases, J shed 2 bases, and the junction held 9 bases outside the gene matches. CDR3 length equals 16 residues. This CDR3 is CASRRAGGLNTGELFF. CDR3 nucleotides: TGTGCCAGCAGGCGTGCTGGGGGACTAAACACCGGGGAGCTGTTTTTT.

V is TRBV6-4 and J is TRBJ2-7; 7 positions agree with TRBD1. V lost 0 bases and J lost 2; bases outside the gene matches: 7. CDR3 length: 16 amino acids. Germline V CDR1 and CDR2: MRHNA, SNTAGT. The CDR3 DNA sequence: TGTGCCAGCAGTGACTCTGTGGGACAGTCAACCTACGAGCAGTACTTC. Its translation: CASSDSVGQSTYEQYF.

This clone was observed once. The V and J genes are TRBV7-8 and TRBJ1-2, with unresolved D. V was cut by 2 bases and J by 5 bases, with 6 bases left in between. Germline V gene data show CDR1 as SGHVS and CDR2 as FQNEAQ. The CDR3 extends over 12 amino acids. The CDR3 is CASSLLQYGYTF. Here the CDR3 DNA reads TGTGCCAGCAGCTTACTTCAGTATGGCTACACCTTC.

The CDR3 region is CASSYSGYRGNPEAFF. The DNA of the CDR3 is TGTGCCAGCAGTTACTCCGGATACAGGGGAAATCCTGAAGCTTTCTTT. This chain joins TRBV6-5 and TRBJ1-1; TRBD1 agrees at 7 bases. Per germline, CDR1 MNHEY and CDR2 SVGAGI. V dropped 0 bases and J dropped 6; count of bases not matched to a gene: 10. The length of the CDR3 is 16 residues.

Points on this clone: The sample carries other DNA sequences with the same CDR3. The gene calls are TRBV19 and TRBJ2-3; D remains ambiguous. Trimming left V 4 bases short and J 0 bases short, with 5 bases between. The CDR3 contains 13 residues. The germline V gene has CDR1 LNHDA and CDR2 SQIVND (reference sequence). CDR3 sequence: CASSSGSTDTQYF. For the CDR3, the DNA is TGTGCCAGTAGTAGCGGCAGCACAGATACGCAGTATTTT. Looking up the rest from reference TRBV19 and TRBJ2-3 gives the full variable domain: DGGITQSPKYLFRKEGQNVTLSCEQNLNHDAMYWYRQDPGQGLRLIYYSQIVNDFQKGDIAEGYSVSREKKESFPLTVTSAQKNPTAFYLCASSSGSTDTQYFGPGTRLTVL.

This clone appeared once. This chain connects TRBV27 to TRBJ2-2, with TRBD2 identical over 12 bases. CDR3 size: 17 residues. Germline trimming cut 4 bases from V and 6 bases from J; bases unmatched to any gene: 9. Germline V gene data show CDR1 as MNHEY and CDR2 as SMNVEV (reference sequence). The CDR3 coding sequence is TGTGCCAGCAGTTCTCCTCTAGCGGGAGGGAGCGCCGGGGAGCTGTTTTTT. Its translation is CASSSPLAGGSAGELFF.

The chain recombines TRBV7-3 with TRBJ2-3, with TRBD1 identical over 7 bases. J gave up 3 bases and V 5 bases, and 5 bases lay outside the gene matches. Germline values: CDR1 SGHTA, CDR2 FQGTGA. This CDR3 is built from 14 residues. DNA for the CDR3: TGTGCCAGCAGCCTAGGGGGCGCGACAGATACGCAGTATTTT. Translated: CASSLGGATDTQYF.

The chain carries TRBV5-4 and TRBJ1-2; D not certain. CDR1 is SGHNT, CDR2 YYREEE, per germline (reference sequence). CDR3 length: 14 residues. The ends were cut back, 4 bases at V and 0 bases at J, with 10 bases in the middle. CDR3 region: CASSPGPPNYGYTF. DNA of the CDR3: TGTGCCAGCAGCCCTGGGCCTCCTAACTATGGCTACACCTTC.

This sequence joins TRBV11-2 and TRBJ2-5, with 8 bases identical to TRBD2. The CDR3 is 16 amino acids. Germline V CDR1 and CDR2: SGHAT, FQNNGV. V lost 5 bases, J lost 5 bases, and 13 bases stayed unmatched. The CDR3 nucleotides read TGTGCCAGCAGCGGGGATTTCGGACTAGCATCGGAGACCCAGTACTTC. This sequence encodes CASSGDFGLASETQYF.

The gene calls are TRBV19 and TRBJ1-1; the D is unclear. The V gene's germline CDR1 is LNHDA and CDR2 SQIVND (reference sequence). Trimming left V 1 base short and J 0 bases short, with 9 bases between. The CDR3 loop spans 15 amino acids. The CDR3 bases are TGTGCCAGTAGTATAGGACGGGAAATGAACACTGAAGCTTTCTTT. Its translation is CASSIGREMNTEAFF.

For this clone: At one of its ends the junction is not consistent with the germline gene, which may arise from a read error. The V gene is TRBV7-8, the J gene TRBJ2-2; 9 bases match TRBD2. Per germline, CDR1 SGHVS and CDR2 FQNEAQ. The CDR3 totals 17 residues. CDR3 bases: TGTGCCAGCAGCATAGCGGGAGCCGCCGCGAACACCGGGGAGCTGTTTTTT. This encodes CASSIAGAAANTGELFF. The whole variable domain, remainder taken from reference TRBV7-8 and TRBJ2-2, is GAGVSQSPRYKVAKRGQDVALRCDPISGHVSLFWYQQALGQGPEFLTYFQNEAQLDKSGLPSDRFFAERPEGSVSTLKIQRTQQEDSAVYLCASSIAGAAANTGELFFGEGSRLTVL.

The sample holds a few counts of this clone. This chain links TRBV7-2 with TRBJ1-4, with a possible D match to TRBD1 (6 bases). The germline V gene has CDR1 SGHTA and CDR2 FQGNSA. V lost 5 bases and J lost 0, with 10 bases in between. The CDR3 sequence is 15 residues long. The CDR3 protein is CASSQQGTTNEKLFF. In DNA, the CDR3 is TGTGCCAGCAGCCAACAGGGAACAACTAATGAAAAACTGTTTTTT.

This chain joins TRBV30 and TRBJ1-6; no firm D call. Trimming shortened V by 1 base and J by 7 bases, and 8 bases separated the two germline ends. The germline CDR1 and CDR2 sequences are GTSNPN and SVGIG (reference sequence). This CDR3 spans 13 amino acids. The CDR3 loop is CAWSATANSPLHF. For the CDR3, the DNA is TGTGCCTGGAGTGCAACAGCAAATTCACCCCTCCACTTT.

The gene calls are TRBV2 and TRBJ1-3, with unresolved D. Trimming took 7 bases from V and 1 from J, leaving 8 bases between them. Germline CDR1 reads SNHLY; CDR2 reads FYNNEI. This CDR3 is 13 amino acids long. CDR3 DNA sequence: TGTGCCAGCAAGGAGGGTTCTGGAAACACCATATATTTT. Translating gives CASKEGSGNTIYF. The variable domain in full, completed from reference TRBV2 and TRBJ1-3, reads EPEVTQTPSHQVTQMGQEVILRCVPISNHLYFYWYRQILGQKVEFLVSFYNNEISEKSEIFDDQFSVERPDGSNFTLKIRSTKLEDSAMYFCASKEGSGNTIYFGEGSWLTVV.

The chain employs TRBV5-6 and TRBJ2-2; TRBD2 aligns across 9 bases. This CDR3 has 15 amino acids. Germline V lookup: CDR1 SGHDT, CDR2 YYEEEE. After removal of 2 bases from V and 4 bases from J, the junction contained 3 bases not matched to a gene. Written as DNA, the CDR3 is TGTGCCAGCAGCTTTCTGACTAGCGGCACCGGGGAGCTGTTTTTT. Its translation: CASSFLTSGTGELFF.